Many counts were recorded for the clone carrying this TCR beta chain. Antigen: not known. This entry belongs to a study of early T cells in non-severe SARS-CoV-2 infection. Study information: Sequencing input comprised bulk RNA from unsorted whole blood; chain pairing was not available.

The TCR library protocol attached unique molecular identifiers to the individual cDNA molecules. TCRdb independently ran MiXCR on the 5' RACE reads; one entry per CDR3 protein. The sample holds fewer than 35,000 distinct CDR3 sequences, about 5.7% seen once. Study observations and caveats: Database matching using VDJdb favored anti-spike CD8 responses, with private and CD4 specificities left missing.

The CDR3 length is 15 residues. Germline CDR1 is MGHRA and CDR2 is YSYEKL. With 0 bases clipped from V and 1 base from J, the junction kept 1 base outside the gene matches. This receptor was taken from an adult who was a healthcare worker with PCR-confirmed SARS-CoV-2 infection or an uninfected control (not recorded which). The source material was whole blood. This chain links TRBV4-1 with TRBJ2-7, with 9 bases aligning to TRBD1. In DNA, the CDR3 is TGCGCCAGCAGCCAAGAGGGACAGGGATCCTACGAGCAGTACTTC. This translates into CASSQEGQGSYEQYF.